The 12 T cell receptor beta chains in this list originate from one sample, sequenced in a study of blood T cell repertoires in COVID-19 (TCRdb year 2020). The method was the immunoSEQ multiplex PCR assay. TCRdb obtained this table from immuneACCESS and retained in-frame rearrangements with V and J assigned. These tables miss some clones; where compared with another copy, unresolved V genes account for less than half of the shortfall, and the remainder is unexplained. In this sample the table shows fewer than 250,000 clones, roughly 85% of which occur a single time. The top ten clonotypes cover less than 4% of the sample. Sequencing used PBMCs or T cells enriched from blood (not recorded which). Source of these receptors: a woman aged 40 to 50 who had been exposed to COVID-19.

The V gene is TRBV6-6, the J gene TRBJ1-6; 8 nucleotides agree with TRBD1. Germline V gene lookup returns CDR1 MNHNY and CDR2 SVGAGI (reference sequence). The ends lost 6 bases at V and 13 bases at J; junction bases unmatched: 11. The CDR3 length is 14 residues. DNA for the CDR3: TGTGCCAGCAGCCGGGACAGGAGTGGGCGGCCCCTCCACTTT. This codes for CASSRDRSGRPLHF.

This chain connects TRBV5-1 to TRBJ1-1; 7 bases match TRBD1. The CDR3 spans 14 residues. V was clipped by 4 bases and J by 1 base; unmatched bases: 4. Germline CDR1 is SGHRS and CDR2 is YFSETQ. CDR3 loop: CASSTTGANTEAFF. Written as DNA, the CDR3 is TGCGCCAGCAGCACCACAGGGGCGAACACTGAAGCTTTCTTT.

The genes are TRBV4-2 and TRBJ2-1, with D possibly TRBD2 on 6 matching bases. The CDR3 runs 17 residues. With 3 bases removed from V and 9 bases from J, the gap between germline ends came to 24 bases. Looked up from germline, CDR1 is LGHNA and CDR2 is YNFKEQ. CDR3 region: CASSQAISSVGIGEQFF. CDR3 DNA sequence: TGTGCCAGCAGCCAGGCGATTTCTAGCGTCGGAATTGGTGAGCAGTTCTTC.

This chain uses TRBV4-3 with TRBJ2-6, with a possible D match to TRBD1 (5 bases). Germline CDR1 and CDR2: LGHNA and YSLEER. The CDR3 length is 16 residues. Trimming shortened V by 1 base and J by 1 base, and 8 bases separated the two germline ends. The CDR3 nucleotides read TGCGCCAGCAGCCAAGTTGCAGGGTCTGGGGCCAACGTCCTGACTTTC. Amino acid sequence: CASSQVAGSGANVLTF.

Regarding this clone: The junction and the germline gene differ at one end; a read error may be behind it. The chain joins TRBV18 to TRBJ2-1; 8 bases match TRBD1. From germline, CDR1 is KGHSH and CDR2 LQKENI. The CDR3 contains 17 residues. The CDR3 spells CASSPRETTGAYNEQFF. CDR3 nucleotide sequence: TGTGCCAGCTCCCCACGGGAGACGACAGGGGCCTACAATGAGCAGTTCTTC.

This clone was observed a few times. The V and J genes are TRBV10-3 and TRBJ2-1; D perhaps matches TRBD1 (6 bases). The CDR3 is 13 amino acids. The germline V and J ends were trimmed by 5 bases and 8 bases, with 13 bases remaining between them. The germline V gene encodes CDR1 ENHRY and CDR2 SYGVKD. CDR3 sequence (DNA): TGTGCCATCAGTACAGGGCTTCGGGATGAGCAGTTCTTC. Translating gives CAISTGLRDEQFF.

This rearrangement joins TRBV5-1 to TRBJ1-2; TRBD1 agrees at 8 bases. CDR1 and CDR2 (germline): SGHRS, YFSETQ. CDR3 length: 14 amino acids. V was clipped by 4 bases and J by 4 bases; unmatched bases: 6. The CDR3 nucleotides read TGCGCCAGCAGCGGGACAGGTGAGGGCTATGGCTACACCTTC. Protein sequence: CASSGTGEGYGYTF.

The V call is TRBV27, the J call TRBJ2-7; TRBD1 might be the D (5 bases). This CDR3 spans 17 amino acids. Germline CDR1 MNHEY, CDR2 SMNVEV (reference sequence). Trimming took off 4 bases at V and 1 base at J, with 20 bases between the two ends. The CDR3 DNA reads as TGTGCCAGCAGTTCCCCCTCCGCAGGGCAGTCTTCCTACGAGCAGTACTTC. This gives the protein CASSSPSAGQSSYEQYF.

About this clone itself: Here the CDR3 omits its conserved ending phenylalanine or tryptophan, so a read error is the likely source. The limits of the CDR3 on the DNA are not certain, so only TCRdb's listed CDR3 is given. The chain employs TRBV6-5 and TRBJ1-4; no check of the table's D call, TRBD1, against the DNA was made. The CDR3 spans 10 amino acids, including both terminal residues. Germline V gives CDR1 MNHEY, CDR2 SVGAGI. The CDR3 loop reads CASSSRTGDV.

The chain employs TRBV6-5 and TRBJ1-2; 7 bases align to TRBD1. Germline lookup yields CDR1 MNHEY and CDR2 SVGAGI. Trimming cost V 7 bases and J 4 bases; bases outside gene matches: 12. The CDR3 length is 15 residues. As DNA, the CDR3 is TGTGCCAGCACCCAGGGGGTGCCCGGTACCTATGGCTACACCTTC. It encodes CASTQGVPGTYGYTF.

The chain employs TRBV9 and TRBJ2-3, with a tentative D call TRBD1 (5 bases). The germline V gene has CDR1 SGDLS and CDR2 YYNGEE. This CDR3 region has 16 residues. V was shortened by 0 bases and J by 0 bases, with 11 bases between the two germline ends. The CDR3 region is CASSVGGPLSTDTQYF. DNA for the CDR3: TGTGCCAGCAGCGTAGGGGGCCCCTTGAGCACAGATACGCAGTATTTT.

Notes on this clone: The identical CDR3 is also encoded by other nucleotide sequences in the sample. The V call is TRBV5-1, the J call TRBJ2-1; TRBD2 might be the D (6 bases). From germline, CDR1 is SGHRS and CDR2 YFSETQ. Trimming stripped 4 bases from V and 4 bases from J, with 12 bases between. The CDR3 loop spans 14 amino acids. CDR3 in DNA: TGCGCCAGCAGCCCCGGGGGTTCTTACAATGAGCAGTTCTTC. The encoded protein is CASSPGGSYNEQFF.